The entry that follows covers one TCR beta chain sequence. These data belong to a study of blood T cell repertoires in COVID-19. The overall study: Acute-phase and convalescent COVID-19 samples originated in the United States, Italy and Spain. From T cells, B-cell-depleted T cells, or PBMCs came the material, which was cDNA or gDNA.

Germline V gives CDR1 SNHLY, CDR2 FYNNEI. V was trimmed by 8 bases and J by 8 bases, leaving 16 bases between them. CDR3 length equals 13 residues. Produced via immunoSEQ multiplex PCR; TCRdb's table is partial and in-frame only. The sample has about 190,000 clones, more than 75% seen once. The material sequenced was peripheral blood. The rearrangement joins TRBV2 to TRBJ2-1; TRBD1 might be the D (7 bases). The receptor comes from a woman aged 18-29 years who had recovered from COVID-19. CDR3 sequence: CASAGGGGDEQFF. The DNA for the CDR3 is TGTGCCAGCGCGGGTGGAGGGGGCGATGAGCAGTTCTTC. The full variable domain, with the rest looked up from reference TRBV2 and TRBJ2-1, is EPEVTQTPSHQVTQMGQEVILRCVPISNHLYFYWYRQILGQKVEFLVSFYNNEISEKSEIFDDQFSVERPDGSNFTLKIRSTKLEDSAMYFCASAGGGGDEQFFGPGTRLTVL.